The 12 T cell receptor beta chains in this list originate from one sample, sequenced in a study of cytomegalovirus exposure and HLA in healthy donors. Vbeta (60) and Jbeta (13) primers were used in the PCR. Here immunoSEQ multiplex PCR was the method, and the copy in TCRdb shows in-frame clones only, minus some. The table shows around 130,000 clones, with approximately 74% occurring only once. Sequencing was done on a sample of PBMCs. Every receptor here comes from a man aged 35 to 55 in good health and CMV-seropositive.

This chain links TRBV9 with TRBJ2-1, with 13 bases matching TRBD2. CDR1 and CDR2 from the germline V gene are SGDLS and YYNGEE. V shed 4 bases and J 6 bases; nucleotides not matched to a gene: 4. The length of the CDR3 is 15 residues. The CDR3 DNA reads TGTGCCAGCAGCCCTAGACTAGCGGGAGGCAATGAGCAGTTCTTC. It is translated as CASSPRLAGGNEQFF.

The chain combines TRBV6-4 with TRBJ2-3; 10 bases agree with TRBD1. This CDR3 is 13 amino acids long. Germline CDR1 MRHNA, CDR2 SNTAGT. Trimming at V came to 10 bases and at J to 1 base, leaving 2 bases not matched to a gene. The CDR3 DNA sequence: TGTGCCACGGGGACAGGGGGCACAGATACGCAGTATTTT. Protein sequence: CATGTGGTDTQYF.

The rearrangement uses TRBV9 and TRBJ2-5, with TRBD1 as a possible D gene (5 bases). CDR1 is SGDLS, CDR2 YYNGEE, per germline. The CDR3 covers 15 residues. Trimming stripped 3 bases from V and 1 base from J, with 13 bases between. DNA for the CDR3: TGTGCCAGCAGCGCGTCAACAGGATTCCAAGAGACCCAGTACTTC. Protein sequence: CASSASTGFQETQYF.

The chain couples TRBV10-3 to TRBJ2-2, with no clear D. The CDR3 is 12 residues long. Germline loops: CDR1 ENHRY, CDR2 SYGVKD. V shed 6 bases and J shed 8 bases, with 10 bases lying between them. As DNA, the CDR3 is TGTGCCATCAGGGCCCATCGAGGGGAGCTGTTTTTT. This gives the protein CAIRAHRGELFF.

The rearrangement uses TRBV19 and TRBJ2-2; D not certain. Trimming took off 5 bases at V and 4 bases at J, with 11 bases between the two ends. Germline loops: CDR1 LNHDA, CDR2 SQIVND (reference sequence). This CDR3 region has 14 residues. This chain's CDR3 is CASSPSLVTGELFF. The DNA of the CDR3 is TGTGCCAGTAGTCCTTCCCTTGTCACCGGGGAGCTGTTTTTT.

The chain employs TRBV25-1 and TRBJ1-2, with D perhaps matching TRBD1 (6 bases). There are 15 residues in the CDR3. V lost 4 bases to trimming and J lost 1 base, with 13 bases between them. In germline, CDR1 is MGHDK, CDR2 SYGVNS. In DNA form, the CDR3 reads TGTGCCAGCAGTGGGGGGCGGCAGGTTAACTATGGCTACACCTTC. It codes for CASSGGRQVNYGYTF.

The rearrangement joins TRBV6-1 to TRBJ2-5; TRBD2 matches 10 bases. Gene TRBJ2-7 matches the end of the DNA better, so the J call may be wrong. The CDR3 has 13 residues. Germline CDR1 MNHNS, CDR2 SASEGT. CDR3 amino acids: CATRTSGSYEQYF. The CDR3 coding sequence is TGTGCCACCCGGACTAGCGGCTCCTACGAGCAGTACTTC.

The chain links TRBV27 to TRBJ2-7; possibly TRBD2 for D (6 bases). Trimming took off 8 bases at V and 7 bases at J, with 12 bases between the two ends. CDR1 is MNHEY and CDR2 is SMNVEV in the germline V gene (reference sequence). The CDR3 has 11 amino acids. The CDR3 DNA reads as TGTGCCAGCTCTCGGGGGAGTGAGCAGTACTTC. Translation: CASSRGSEQYF.

The J gene is TRBJ2-1, the V gene TRBV27, with 7 nucleotides matching TRBD1. V dropped 6 bases and J dropped 8; count of bases not matched to a gene: 16. The CDR3 sequence is 16 residues long. Germline CDR1 MNHEY, CDR2 SMNVEV (reference sequence). The CDR3 loop is CASSQNRDSGIYEQFF. The CDR3 DNA follows: TGTGCCAGCAGCCAAAACCGGGACAGCGGTATCTATGAGCAGTTCTTC.

The V and J genes are TRBV5-1 and TRBJ2-2, with 10 bases matching TRBD1. The germline gives CDR1 SGHRS, CDR2 YFSETQ. This CDR3 has 18 amino acids. Trimming removed 4 bases from V and 0 bases from J; junction bases left unmatched: 9. As DNA, the CDR3 is TGCGCCAGCAGCACCACGGGACAGGGGTTGGCGAACACCGGGGAGCTGTTTTTT. It is translated as CASSTTGQGLANTGELFF.

This clone showed up just a few times. The CDR3 bases are TGTGCCAGCAGCTTGGAACCAACAGGGGGCGAAGGGGAGACCCAGTACTTC. Protein product: CASSLEPTGGEGETQYF. The chain combines TRBV5-4 with TRBJ2-5, with 9 bases fitting TRBD1. The trim removed 0 bases at V and 5 bases at J, leaving 11 bases unmatched. Germline V gives CDR1 SGHNT, CDR2 YYREEE (reference sequence). The length of the CDR3 is 17 residues. The full variable domain, rest sourced from reference TRBV5-4 and TRBJ2-5, is ETGVTQSPTHLIKTRGQQVTLRCSSQSGHNTVSWYQQALGQGPQFIFQYYREEENGRGNFPPRFSGLQFPNYSSELNVNALELDDSALYLCASSLEPTGGEGETQYFGPGTRLLVL.

This clone occurred a few times. This sequence joins TRBV2 and TRBJ1-2, with a tentative D call TRBD1 (5 bases). This CDR3 has 15 residues. In germline, CDR1 is SNHLY, CDR2 FYNNEI. V was cut by 0 bases and J by 1 base, with 9 bases left in between. The CDR3 spells CASSEASGNNYGYTF. CDR3 DNA: TGTGCCAGCAGTGAAGCATCAGGGAATAACTATGGCTACACCTTC.